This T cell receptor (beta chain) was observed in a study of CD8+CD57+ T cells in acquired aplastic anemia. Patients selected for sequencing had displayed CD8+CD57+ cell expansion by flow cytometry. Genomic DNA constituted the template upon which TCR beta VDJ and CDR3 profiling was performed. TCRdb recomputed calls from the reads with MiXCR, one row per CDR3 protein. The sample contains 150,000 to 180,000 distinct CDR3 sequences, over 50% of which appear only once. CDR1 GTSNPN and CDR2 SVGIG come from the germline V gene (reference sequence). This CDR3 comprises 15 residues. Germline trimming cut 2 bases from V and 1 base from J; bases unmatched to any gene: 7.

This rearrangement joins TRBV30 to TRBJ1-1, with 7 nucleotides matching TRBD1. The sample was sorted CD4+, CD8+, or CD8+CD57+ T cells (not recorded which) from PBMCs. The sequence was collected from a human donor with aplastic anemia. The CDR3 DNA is TGTGCCTGGAGTCGGGAGGGGGCGTGGAACACTGAAGCTTTCTTT. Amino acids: CAWSREGAWNTEAFF.